This is a list of T cell receptor beta chains from one sample in a study of blood T cell repertoires in COVID-19. Sequencing was performed with immunoSEQ multiplex PCR; in TCRdb, only in-frame clones are kept and a portion is missing. Among about 180,000 clones listed, roughly 89% were seen once. Material for sequencing was PBMCs or T cells enriched from blood (not recorded which). These receptors were obtained from a woman in her 40s with acute COVID-19. CDR3s include the opening cysteine and the closing phenylalanine or tryptophan. A D gene is named only where the DNA matches it firmly. Not every row has a clone size; where given, it reads once, few, many or a size class.

CDR3nt,CDR3aa,v_gene,abundance,len,d_gene,j_gene
TGTGCCAGCAGCCCAACTAGGGGGGAGACCCAGTACTTC,CASSPTRGETQYF,TRBV7-3,.,13,.,TRBJ2-5
TGTGCCAGCAGCTTAAAAGGGTCCGGGAGAGAGACCCAGTACTTC,CASSLKGSGRETQYF,TRBV7-9,.,15,.,TRBJ2-5
TGTGCCAGCAGAGGCCGGGACAGGGACTACGAGCAGTACTTC,CASRGRDRDYEQYF,TRBV6-5,once,14,TRBD1,TRBJ2-7
TGTGCCAGCAGCTTGGACCCAGGGAGGGTGAAAAACAATGAGCAGTTCTTC,CASSLDPGRVKNNEQFF,TRBV5-4,.,17,TRBD2,TRBJ2-1
TGTGCCAGCACCCACGCTCCTAATCCGGGACTAGCGGGCCGGAGCTCCTACAATGAGCAGTTCTTC,CASTHAPNPGLAGRSSYNEQFF,TRBV4-2,.,22,TRBD2,TRBJ2-1
TGTGCCAGCAGCCACAGATACTCCTACGAGCAGTACTTC,CASSHRYSYEQYF,TRBV7-2,few,13,.,TRBJ2-7
TGTGCCAGCAGCCCGACGACGTCACTAGCGGGGGCGCACACAGATACGCAGTATTTT,CASSPTTSLAGAHTDTQYF,TRBV5-4,.,19,TRBD2,TRBJ2-3
TGTGCCAGTAGTGCTGACAGGTACAATGAGCAGTTCTTC,CASSADRYNEQFF,TRBV19,.,13,.,TRBJ2-1
TGTGCCTGGAGTGTTAACCGCGTCCCCTACGAGCAGTACTTC,CAWSVNRVPYEQYF,TRBV30,.,14,.,TRBJ2-7
TGTGCCAGCAGCCCCGGACTACCGGTGGAGACCCAGTACTTC,CASSPGLPVETQYF,TRBV9,.,14,.,TRBJ2-5
TGTGCCAGCAGCTTGACGGGCTCTGGAAACACCATATATTTT,CASSLTGSGNTIYF,TRBV5-4,.,14,.,TRBJ1-3
TGTGCCAGCAGTTTTGCACATCCAGGGGTTGGAAACACCATATATTTT,CASSFAHPGVGNTIYF,TRBV28,.,16,.,TRBJ1-3
TGCGCCAGCAGGGGGGTAGCGGGGGGTGTAGAGACCCAGTACTTC,CASRGVAGGVETQYF,TRBV23-1,.,15,TRBD2,TRBJ2-5
TGTGCCAGCAGCACCAAACCCCCCCAGGGGAAGTCCTATAATTCACCCCTCCACTTT,CASSTKPPQGKSYNSPLHF,TRBV7-3,.,19,.,TRBJ1-6
TGTGCCAGCAACCGACAGGGAGGTTCCTACGAGCAGTACTTC,CASNRQGGSYEQYF,TRBV28,.,14,.,TRBJ2-7
TGTGCCAGTAGGACTAGCGGGGGGTCCACAGATACGCAGTATTTT,CASRTSGGSTDTQYF,TRBV19,.,15,TRBD2,TRBJ2-3
TGTGCCAGCAGCCCAGGGTTTGCCTCCTACGAGCAGTACTTC,CASSPGFASYEQYF,TRBV28,.,14,.,TRBJ2-7
TGTGCCAGCAGTGACCGAGAGCGGCAAATCGCGAACACCGGGGAGCTGTTTTTT,CASSDRERQIANTGELFF,TRBV25-1,few,18,.,TRBJ2-2
TGTGCCAGCAGCCAAGAGGACAGCTCCTCCTACGAGCAGTACTTC,CASSQEDSSSYEQYF,TRBV4-2,.,15,.,TRBJ2-7
TGTGCCAGCAGTGAAGCGGAGCGCTATGGCTACACCTTC,CASSEAERYGYTF,TRBV2,.,13,.,TRBJ1-2
TGTGCCAGCAGCTTGAATCGGGGACACTCCTACGAGCAGTACTTC,CASSLNRGHSYEQYF,TRBV5-4,once,15,.,TRBJ2-7
TGTGCCAGCAGTTTAGCGGAGAGGAACGAGCAGTACTTC,CASSLAERNEQYF,TRBV12-3/TRBV12-4,.,13,.,TRBJ2-7